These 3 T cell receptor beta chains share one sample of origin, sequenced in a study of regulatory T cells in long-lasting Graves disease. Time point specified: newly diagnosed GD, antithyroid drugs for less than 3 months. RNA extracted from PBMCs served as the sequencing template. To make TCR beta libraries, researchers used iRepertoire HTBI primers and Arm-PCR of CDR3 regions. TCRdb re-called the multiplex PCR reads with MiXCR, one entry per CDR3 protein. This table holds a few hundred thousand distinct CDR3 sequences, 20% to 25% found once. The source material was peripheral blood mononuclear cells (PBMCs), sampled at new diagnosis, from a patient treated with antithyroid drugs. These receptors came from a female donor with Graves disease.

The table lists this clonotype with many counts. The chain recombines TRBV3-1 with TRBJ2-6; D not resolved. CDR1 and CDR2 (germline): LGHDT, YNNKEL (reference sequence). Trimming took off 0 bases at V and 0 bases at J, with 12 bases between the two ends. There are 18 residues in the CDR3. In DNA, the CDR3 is TGTGCCAGCAGCCAAGATGTCACCTTGGGCTCTGGGGCCAACGTCCTGACTTTC. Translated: CASSQDVTLGSGANVLTF.

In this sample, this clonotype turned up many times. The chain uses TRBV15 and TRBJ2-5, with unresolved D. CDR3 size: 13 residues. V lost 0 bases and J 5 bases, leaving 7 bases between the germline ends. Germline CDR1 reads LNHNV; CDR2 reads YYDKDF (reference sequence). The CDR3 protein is CATSRDTRETQYF. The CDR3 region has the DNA TGTGCCACCAGCAGAGATACCCGGGAGACCCAGTACTTC.

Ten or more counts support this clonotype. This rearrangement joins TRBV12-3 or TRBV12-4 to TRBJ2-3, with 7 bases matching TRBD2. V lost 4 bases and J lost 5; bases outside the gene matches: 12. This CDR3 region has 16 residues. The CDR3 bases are TGTGCCAGCAGTTCGCGGGAGCCCGGGCGGGAAGATACGCAGTATTTT. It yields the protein CASSSREPGREDTQYF.